This passage covers 16 T cell receptor beta chains from one sample sequenced in a study of cytomegalovirus exposure and HLA in healthy donors. Vbeta (60) and Jbeta (13) primers were used in the PCR. Sequenced by immunoSEQ multiplex PCR; TCRdb stores in-frame clones only, minus some. The repertoire holds about 160,000 clones, roughly 80% seen once, with around 2% in the top ten. The sample consisted of PBMCs. These receptor sequences come from a human donor in good health.

The chain links TRBV2 to TRBJ1-6, with D maybe TRBD1 (5 bases). The CDR3 consists of 16 residues. Trimming removed 7 bases at V and 6 bases at J, with 19 bases between. Germline V lookup: CDR1 SNHLY, CDR2 FYNNEI. This CDR3 is CASTPMGLGGNSPLHF. CDR3 nucleotide sequence: TGTGCCAGCACTCCTATGGGGCTGGGCGGTAATTCACCCCTCCACTTT. Supplemented by reference TRBV2 and TRBJ1-6, the full variable domain reads EPEVTQTPSHQVTQMGQEVILRCVPISNHLYFYWYRQILGQKVEFLVSFYNNEISEKSEIFDDQFSVERPDGSNFTLKIRSTKLEDSAMYFCASTPMGLGGNSPLHFGNGTRLTVT.

This chain links TRBV7-9 with TRBJ2-5; D ambiguous. V lost 4 bases, J lost 1 base, and 13 bases lay in between. The CDR3 runs 15 residues. Germline values: CDR1 SEHNR, CDR2 FQNEAQ (reference sequence). The CDR3 DNA reads TGTGCCAGCAGCTACCCTCGTCGGGTCCAAGAGACCCAGTACTTC. It yields the protein CASSYPRRVQETQYF.

The chain employs TRBV4-1 and TRBJ2-7; 10 bases align to TRBD2. V dropped 5 bases and J dropped 3; count of bases not matched to a gene: 7. The length of the CDR3 is 15 residues. In germline, CDR1 is MGHRA, CDR2 YSYEKL. In DNA form, the CDR3 reads TGCGCCAGCAGCGCAACCGGGACTAGCGTCTACGAGCAGTACTTC. It translates to CASSATGTSVYEQYF.

This clone appeared once. The rearrangement joins TRBV15 to TRBJ2-3; 10 nucleotides match TRBD2. Trimming at V came to 0 bases and at J to 4 bases, leaving 4 bases not matched to a gene. Germline V gives CDR1 LNHNV, CDR2 YYDKDF (reference sequence). The CDR3 contains 16 residues. DNA of the CDR3: TGTGCCACCAGCAGAGACCTAAGCGGGGGGGCAGATACGCAGTATTTT. Its protein product is CATSRDLSGGADTQYF. Based on the CDR3 plus reference TRBV15 and TRBJ2-3, the full variable domain is DAMVIQNPRYQVTQFGKPVTLSCSQTLNHNVMYWYQQKSSQAPKLLFHYYDKDFNNEADTPDNFQSRRPNTSFCFLDIRSPGLGDTAMYLCATSRDLSGGADTQYFGPGTRLTVL.

V and J are TRBV10-3 and TRBJ2-5; 7 bases line up with TRBD1. This CDR3 spans 14 amino acids. CDR1 is ENHRY, CDR2 SYGVKD, per germline. The V and J ends lost 6 bases and 4 bases, in that order; junction bases with no gene match: 8. The CDR3 sequence is CAISPTGIGETQYF. The CDR3 bases are TGTGCCATCAGCCCGACAGGGATCGGAGAGACCCAGTACTTC.

The chain couples TRBV4-3 to TRBJ1-2; D remains ambiguous. V lost 0 bases, J lost 8 bases, and 10 bases lay in between. The CDR3 runs to 13 residues. CDR1 and CDR2 from the germline V gene are LGHNA and YSLEER. The CDR3 sequence is CASSQEVTDGYTF. The CDR3 region has the DNA TGCGCCAGCAGCCAAGAGGTTACAGACGGCTACACCTTC.

The rearrangement uses TRBV5-1 and TRBJ1-1; 7 bases are a match to TRBD1. Trimming cost V 0 bases and J 5 bases; bases outside gene matches: 10. The CDR3 is 16 residues long. The V gene's germline CDR1 is SGHRS and CDR2 YFSETQ. In nucleotides, the CDR3 is TGCGCCAGCAGCTTGGTAGTTCGGACAGGCGGGACTGAAGCTTTCTTT. Its translation is CASSLVVRTGGTEAFF.

This chain uses TRBV5-4 with TRBJ2-1; D possibly corresponds to TRBD2 (6 bases). This CDR3 spans 15 amino acids. Trimming stripped 5 bases from V and 0 bases from J, with 12 bases between. From germline, CDR1 is SGHNT and CDR2 YYREEE (reference sequence). The CDR3: CASSSGLDSYNEQFF. As DNA, the CDR3 is TGTGCCAGCAGTTCGGGACTCGACTCCTACAATGAGCAGTTCTTC.

The rearrangement uses TRBV27 and TRBJ2-7, with 8 bases lining up with TRBD2. The V gene's germline CDR1 is MNHEY and CDR2 SMNVEV (reference sequence). The CDR3 totals 13 residues. V gave up 5 bases and J gave up 2 bases; unmatched junction bases: 2. CDR3 protein: CASSVAGPYEQYF. The CDR3 nucleotides are TGTGCCAGCAGTGTAGCGGGGCCCTACGAGCAGTACTTC.

The rearrangement uses TRBV6-1 and TRBJ2-5; D perhaps matches TRBD2 (5 bases). The J call may be in error: the DNA end matches TRBJ2-7 better. The CDR3 length is 15 residues. Germline CDR1 reads MNHNS; CDR2 reads SASEGT. CDR3 in amino acids: CASSGGLLLLYEQYF. In DNA, the CDR3 is TGTGCCAGCAGTGGAGGACTTCTCCTTCTTTACGAGCAGTACTTC.

This clone was counted a single time. Other DNA sequences in this specimen translate into the identical CDR3. The chain couples TRBV6-5 to TRBJ1-2, with D perhaps TRBD1 (6 bases). CDR1 and CDR2 from the germline V gene are MNHEY and SVGAGI. Trimming left V 9 bases short and J 8 bases short, with 22 bases between. The CDR3 extends over 14 amino acids. The CDR3 reads CASTPRGRGLGYTF. CDR3 DNA sequence: TGTGCCAGTACCCCCCGGGGCAGGGGTTTGGGCTACACCTTC.

This chain links TRBV25-1 with TRBJ1-1; 9 nucleotides match TRBD1. The CDR3 runs 12 residues. Germline V CDR1 and CDR2: MGHDK, SYGVNS. The V and J ends lost 4 bases and 11 bases, in that order; junction bases with no gene match: 5. The CDR3 sequence is CASSGTGARAFF. CDR3 nucleotide sequence: TGTGCCAGCAGTGGGACAGGGGCGAGGGCTTTCTTT.

DNA for the CDR3: TGTGCCAGCAGCCAGGTGGCAACTAATGAAAAACTGTTTTTT. Protein product: CASSQVATNEKLFF. The chain is built from TRBV6-6 and TRBJ1-4; unclear D gene. The CDR3 spans 14 residues. V gave up 6 bases and J gave up 0 bases, with 8 bases separating them. Germline-derived CDR1 and CDR2 are MNHNY and SVGAGI (reference sequence).

The chain is built from TRBV19 and TRBJ2-6; 7 nucleotides line up with TRBD1. Per the germline V gene, CDR1 is LNHDA and CDR2 is SQIVND (reference sequence). V dropped 3 bases and J dropped 2; count of bases not matched to a gene: 1. The CDR3 is made up of 15 amino acids. The CDR3 region is CASSIDRAGANVLTF. The CDR3 bases are TGTGCCAGTAGTATCGACAGGGCTGGGGCCAACGTCCTGACTTTC. Drawing the rest from reference TRBV19 and TRBJ2-6, the complete variable domain is DGGITQSPKYLFRKEGQNVTLSCEQNLNHDAMYWYRQDPGQGLRLIYYSQIVNDFQKGDIAEGYSVSREKKESFPLTVTSAQKNPTAFYLCASSIDRAGANVLTFGAGSRLTVL.

The chain uses TRBV5-1 and TRBJ2-2; 8 nucleotides align to TRBD2. The CDR3 has 17 residues. CDR1 SGHRS and CDR2 YFSETQ come from the germline V gene. V lost 0 bases and J lost 8; bases outside the gene matches: 12. The CDR3 DNA sequence: TGCGCCAGCAGCTTGGCCCCTATTAGCGGGGCATCAGGGGAGCTGTTTTTT. Translating it yields CASSLAPISGASGELFF.

This chain links TRBV2 with TRBJ1-4; 7 nucleotides line up with TRBD1. V was pared by 4 bases and J by 0 bases, with 20 bases of the junction left unmatched. The CDR3 runs to 21 residues. The germline CDR1 and CDR2 sequences are SNHLY and FYNNEI. The CDR3: CASSVPAGGTEERATNEKLFF. The CDR3 bases are TGTGCCAGCAGTGTTCCGGCGGGTGGGACAGAAGAAAGAGCAACTAATGAAAAACTGTTTTTT.